This entry lists 22 T cell receptor beta chains sequenced from one sample in a study of OX40 agonist ivuxolimab in advanced cancers. Generated by immunoSEQ multiplex PCR, the TCRdb table keeps only in-frame clones and is missing some. The sample shows tens of thousands of clones, approximately 90% of them seen only once. The sequencing here drew on CD4+ or CD8+ T cells sorted from blood, taken in a trial of the OX40 agonist ivuxolimab. These receptors all come from an adult with an advanced solid tumor such as melanoma, head and neck, liver or kidney cancer.

This sequence joins TRBV30 and TRBJ1-2; D is unresolved. The CDR3 has 11 amino acids. V was trimmed by 8 bases and J by 6 bases, leaving 13 bases between them. Germline V gives CDR1 GTSNPN, CDR2 SVGIG (reference sequence). The CDR3 sequence: CAGEGRNGYTF. DNA for the CDR3: TGTGCCGGAGAAGGGCGGAATGGCTACACCTTC.

This rearrangement joins TRBV7-9 to TRBJ1-2; TRBD1 agrees at 9 bases. The CDR3 sequence is 16 residues long. Trimming at V came to 1 base and at J to 3 bases, leaving 6 bases not matched to a gene. The germline V gene encodes CDR1 SEHNR and CDR2 FQNEAQ (reference sequence). The CDR3 nucleotides are TGTGCCAGCAGCTTAGAGGGGGACAGGGTCTACTATGGCTACACCTTC. This translates into CASSLEGDRVYYGYTF. The full variable domain, rest sourced from reference TRBV7-9 and TRBJ1-2, is DTGVSQNPRHKITKRGQNVTFRCDPISEHNRLYWYRQTLGQGPEFLTYFQNEAQLEKSRLLSDRFSAERPKGSFSTLEIQRTEQGDSAMYLCASSLEGDRVYYGYTFGSGTRLTVV.

The genes are TRBV6-5 and TRBJ2-3; the D gene is possibly TRBD1 (6 bases). This CDR3 region has 14 residues. Germline lookup yields CDR1 MNHEY and CDR2 SVGAGI. Trimming took off 7 bases at V and 0 bases at J, with 11 bases between the two ends. CDR3 DNA: TGTGCCAGCAAAGTCGGACAGAGCACAGATACGCAGTATTTT. Translated, it gives CASKVGQSTDTQYF.

This clone appeared many times. The gene calls are TRBV7-9 and TRBJ1-2, with D maybe TRBD1 (6 bases). The CDR3 runs 15 residues. The V end lost 2 bases, the J end lost 2 bases, and 12 bases lay between the germline ends. CDR1 and CDR2 from the germline V gene are SEHNR and FQNEAQ (reference sequence). Here the CDR3 reads CASSLHTGSNYGYTF. In DNA form, the CDR3 reads TGTGCCAGCAGCTTACACACAGGGTCCAACTATGGCTACACCTTC.

The chain carries TRBV7-9 and TRBJ2-2; no clear D gene. The germline gives CDR1 SEHNR, CDR2 FQNEAQ (reference sequence). The CDR3 totals 14 residues. Between the trimmed V and J ends, which lost 3 bases and 1 base, there was a span of 6 bases. This chain's CDR3 is CASSFQRNTGELFF. DNA for the CDR3: TGTGCCAGCAGCTTCCAGCGGAACACCGGGGAGCTGTTTTTT.

This sequence joins TRBV14 and TRBJ2-2; D may be TRBD2 (6 bases). Trimming removed 6 bases from V and 4 bases from J, with 12 bases in between. In germline, CDR1 is SGHDN, CDR2 FVKESK. The CDR3 covers 14 residues. The CDR3 here is CASRPAGGTGELFF. CDR3 in DNA: TGTGCCAGCAGACCCGCCGGGGGCACCGGGGAGCTGTTTTTT. The full variable domain, completed using reference TRBV14 and TRBJ2-2, is EAGVTQFPSHSVIEKGQTVTLRCDPISGHDNLYWYRRVMGKEIKFLLHFVKESKQDESGMPNNRFLAERTGGTYSTLKVQPAELEDSGVYFCASRPAGGTGELFFGEGSRLTVL.

The chain has TRBV19 and TRBJ2-1; 7 nucleotides line up with TRBD1. Per germline, CDR1 LNHDA and CDR2 SQIVND (reference sequence). After removal of 11 bases from V and 9 bases from J, the junction contained 25 bases not matched to a gene. The CDR3 is 17 amino acids. The CDR3 here is CASAKGTDSRLLLEQFF. The CDR3 DNA is TGTGCCTCCGCGAAGGGGACAGATTCACGGTTGTTACTTGAGCAGTTCTTC.

The chain couples TRBV30 to TRBJ2-1; the D gene is possibly TRBD2 (6 bases). The CDR3 runs to 15 residues. Germline V gives CDR1 GTSNPN, CDR2 SVGIG (reference sequence). Trimming cost V 0 bases and J 2 bases, with 11 bases left between them. CDR3 bases: TGTGCCTGGAGTGTAGGTAGCGGAACCTACAATGAGCAGTTCTTC. Translated: CAWSVGSGTYNEQFF. Using reference TRBV30 and TRBJ2-1 for the parts outside the CDR3, the full variable domain is SQTIHQWPATLVQPVGSPLSLECTVEGTSNPNLYWYRQAAGRGLQLLFYSVGIGQISSEVPQNLSASRPQDRQFILSSKKLLLSDSGFYLCAWSVGSGTYNEQFFGPGTRLTVL.

The genes are TRBV18 and TRBJ1-5; maybe TRBD1 (5 bases). V lost 1 base and J lost 5, with 12 bases in between. The CDR3 contains 15 residues. Per germline, CDR1 KGHSH and CDR2 LQKENI. The CDR3 DNA is TGTGCCAGCTCACCACTGGGAGGGGCAGATCAGCCCCAGCATTTT. Amino acids: CASSPLGGADQPQHF. Full variable domain (missing parts from reference TRBV18 and TRBJ1-5): NAGVMQNPRHLVRRRGQEARLRCSPMKGHSHVYWYRQLPEEGLKFMVYLQKENIIDESGMPKERFSAEFPKEGPSILRIQQVVRGDSAAYFCASSPLGGADQPQHFGDGTRLSIL.

The chain links TRBV11-2 to TRBJ2-7; 11 bases agree with TRBD2. The CDR3 loop spans 14 amino acids. Germline CDR1 SGHAT, CDR2 FQNNGV. V was clipped by 5 bases and J by 3 bases; unmatched bases: 3. CDR3: CASSPTSGSYEQYF. The CDR3 region has the DNA TGTGCCAGCAGCCCTACTAGCGGGAGCTACGAGCAGTACTTC.

The count of this clone is one. V usage is TRBV25-1 and J usage is TRBJ2-2; TRBD2 matches 13 bases. Germline CDR1 is MGHDK and CDR2 is SYGVNS. CDR3 size: 15 residues. Trimming removed 7 bases from V and 5 bases from J; junction bases left unmatched: 4. The CDR3 spells CASTRTSGGTGELFF. For the CDR3, the DNA is TGTGCCAGCACCAGGACTAGCGGGGGAACCGGGGAGCTGTTTTTT.

The chain has TRBV5-8 and TRBJ1-2; D gene ambiguous. Germline V gene data show CDR1 as SGHTS and CDR2 as YDEGEE. The CDR3 is 16 residues long. Trimming removed 2 bases at V and 7 bases at J, with 21 bases between. Here the CDR3 DNA reads TGTGCCAGCAGCTTATCGCACAGCTCCGGAGATGGTGGCTACACCTTC. Protein sequence: CASSLSHSSGDGGYTF.

The chain employs TRBV5-1 and TRBJ1-2, with 9 bases lining up with TRBD1. This CDR3 contains 15 residues. Germline CDR1 is SGHRS and CDR2 is YFSETQ. J was trimmed by 8 bases and V by 1 base; bases with no gene match: 9. The CDR3 bases are TGCGCCAGCAGCTTGTCCGGACAGGGGACAGGAGGCTACACCTTC. Protein: CASSLSGQGTGGYTF.

This clone turned up a few times. V is TRBV10-3 and J is TRBJ2-3, with D maybe TRBD2 (5 bases). Germline values: CDR1 ENHRY, CDR2 SYGVKD. The V end lost 5 bases, the J end lost 6 bases, and 15 bases lay between the germline ends. The CDR3 totals 14 residues. The CDR3 sequence: CAISPYPEEDTQYF. CDR3 nucleotide sequence: TGTGCCATCAGTCCCTACCCGGAGGAGGATACGCAGTATTTT.

This sequence joins TRBV30 and TRBJ2-3, with a tentative D call TRBD2 (6 bases). CDR3 length: 15 amino acids. V was cut by 0 bases and J by 0 bases, with 10 bases left in between. Germline assignment: CDR1 GTSNPN and CDR2 SVGIG (reference sequence). The CDR3 bases are TGTGCCTGGAGTGTTGGAGGGACTAGCACAGATACGCAGTATTTT. This encodes CAWSVGGTSTDTQYF.

This clone was detected once. The J gene is TRBJ2-1, the V gene TRBV6-6; TRBD1 matches 9 bases. Per germline, CDR1 MNHNY and CDR2 SVGAGI (reference sequence). The CDR3 contains 16 residues. With V trimmed by 5 bases and J by 5 bases, 10 bases remained unmatched. CDR3 in DNA: TGTGCCAGCAGTAACGGAGGGACAGGGAAGAACAATGAGCAGTTCTTC. It encodes CASSNGGTGKNNEQFF.

V is TRBV6-5 and J is TRBJ1-1; D uncertain. V lost 6 bases to trimming and J lost 7 bases, with 12 bases between them. The CDR3 sequence is 12 residues long. In germline, CDR1 is MNHEY, CDR2 SVGAGI. The CDR3 DNA reads TGTGCCAGCAGCCCCCCTTATAGTGAAGCTTTCTTT. Protein: CASSPPYSEAFF.

The rearrangement joins TRBV28 to TRBJ2-7; 8 nucleotides line up with TRBD2. After removal of 7 bases from V and 4 bases from J, the junction contained 6 bases not matched to a gene. The CDR3 has 13 residues. Germline CDR1 and CDR2: MDHEN and SYDVKM. The CDR3 DNA sequence: TGTGCCAGCACCCGGGGGGGTTGGTACGAGCAGTACTTC. Translating it yields CASTRGGWYEQYF.

This clone was detected a few times. V is TRBV11-2 and J is TRBJ2-1, with D possibly matching TRBD2 (6 bases). The length of the CDR3 is 18 residues. V dropped 1 base and J dropped 10 bases, with 26 bases sitting between them. From germline, CDR1 is SGHAT and CDR2 FQNNGV. CDR3 DNA sequence: TGTGCCAGCAGCTTAGCCCCCCTAGCGAGAGGAGGTCATTGGGAGCAGTTCTTC. Amino acids: CASSLAPLARGGHWEQFF.

This chain connects TRBV30 to TRBJ1-1, with TRBD1 as a possible D gene (6 bases). This CDR3 is built from 12 residues. The V gene lost 7 bases and the J gene lost 4 bases, with 13 bases spanning the gap. Germline V gene data show CDR1 as GTSNPN and CDR2 as SVGIG (reference sequence). The CDR3 nucleotides are TGTGCCTCCCACAGGGTAGGCACTGAAGCTTTCTTT. It specifies CASHRVGTEAFF.

The V and J genes are TRBV5-1 and TRBJ1-5, with 7 bases that match TRBD1. CDR3 length: 15 amino acids. CDR1 is SGHRS and CDR2 is YFSETQ in the germline V gene. After removal of 2 bases from V and 5 bases from J, the junction contained 7 bases not matched to a gene. The DNA of the CDR3 is TGCGCCAGCAGCTTTTCTCCCGGGACAGATCAGCCCCAGCATTTT. It specifies CASSFSPGTDQPQHF.

This clone turned up a few times. The V gene is TRBV2, the J gene TRBJ2-2; 9 nucleotides line up with TRBD2. In germline, CDR1 is SNHLY, CDR2 FYNNEI. The CDR3 has 17 amino acids. Trimming at V came to 4 bases and at J to 4 bases, leaving 10 bases not matched to a gene. CDR3 coding DNA: TGTGCCAGCAGTGTCGGGGCGGGAGGGACGAGCACCGGGGAGCTGTTTTTT. This translates into CASSVGAGGTSTGELFF. Variable domain in full (rest from reference TRBV2 and TRBJ2-2): EPEVTQTPSHQVTQMGQEVILRCVPISNHLYFYWYRQILGQKVEFLVSFYNNEISEKSEIFDDQFSVERPDGSNFTLKIRSTKLEDSAMYFCASSVGAGGTSTGELFFGEGSRLTVL.